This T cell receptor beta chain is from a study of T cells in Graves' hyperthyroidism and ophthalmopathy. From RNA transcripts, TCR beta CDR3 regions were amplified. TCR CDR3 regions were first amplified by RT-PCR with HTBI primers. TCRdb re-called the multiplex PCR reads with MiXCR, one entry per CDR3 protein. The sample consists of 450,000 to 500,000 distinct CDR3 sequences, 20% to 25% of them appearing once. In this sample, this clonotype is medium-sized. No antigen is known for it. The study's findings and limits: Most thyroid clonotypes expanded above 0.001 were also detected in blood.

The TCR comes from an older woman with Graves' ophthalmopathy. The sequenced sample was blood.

In DNA form, the CDR3 reads TGTGCCACCAGCAGGGCCGGGACAGCCACAGATACGCAGTATTTT. Translated, it gives CATSRAGTATDTQYF. The J gene is TRBJ2-3, the V gene TRBV15; 7 bases line up with TRBD1. The trim removed 3 bases at V and 2 bases at J, leaving 5 bases unmatched. Per germline, CDR1 LNHNV and CDR2 YYDKDF (reference sequence). The CDR3 contains 15 residues.